Presented here are 8 T cell receptor beta chains from one specimen sequenced in a study of blood T cells in healthy people across ages. A second PCR, run for roughly 7 to 11 cycles, used a sample-barcoded 5' primer plus a J-beta primer mix. TCRdb recomputed calls from the 5' RACE reads with MiXCR, one row per CDR3 protein. Of about 770,000 distinct CDR3 sequences in the sample, under 55% are singletons; the top ten hold around 21%. Sequenced: blood. The receptors were sampled from a man aged 55-75 years in good health.

The chain's CDR3 is CASSLEGDASYRNTGELFF. The DNA of the CDR3 is TGTGCCAGCAGCTTAGAGGGGGACGCCTCTTATAGGAACACCGGGGAGCTGTTTTTT. The gene calls are TRBV7-2 and TRBJ2-2, with a tentative D call TRBD1 (6 bases). This CDR3 comprises 19 residues. V lost 1 base, J lost 1 base, and 19 bases lay in between. The germline CDR1 and CDR2 sequences are SGHTA and FQGNSA.

V gene TRBV5-6 combines with J gene TRBJ1-2; 7 bases align to TRBD1. The junction had 5 bases not matched to a gene; V was cut back by 4 bases and J by 5 bases. CDR3 length: 13 residues. Germline CDR1 reads SGHDT; CDR2 reads YYEEEE. This chain's CDR3 is CASSGLGQYGYTF. DNA of the CDR3: TGTGCCAGCAGCGGCTTGGGACAGTATGGCTACACCTTC.

The chain joins TRBV6-6 to TRBJ2-7; D tentatively reads TRBD1 or TRBD2 (5 bases each). The length of the CDR3 is 15 residues. Germline CDR1 MNHNY, CDR2 SVGAGI (reference sequence). Between the trimmed V and J ends, which lost 6 bases and 1 base, there was a span of 16 bases. CDR3 in amino acids: CASSPGRPLSYEQYF. CDR3 nucleotide sequence: TGTGCCAGCAGCCCGGGACGGCCACTTTCCTACGAGCAGTACTTC.

Only a few counts were recorded for this clonotype. For the CDR3, the DNA is TGTGCCAGCAGCCATCCGAACATAGCTTATACGCAGTATTTT. Translating gives CASSHPNIAYTQYF. V and J are TRBV7-2 and TRBJ2-3; D gene ambiguous. Trimming shortened V by 5 bases and J by 7 bases, and 16 bases separated the two germline ends. Germline V CDR1 and CDR2: SGHTA, FQGNSA. The CDR3 is made up of 14 amino acids.

The V and J genes are TRBV4-1 and TRBJ2-6, with D perhaps TRBD1 (5 bases). V dropped 0 bases and J dropped 2 bases, with 20 bases sitting between them. The CDR3 extends over 20 amino acids. The germline CDR1 and CDR2 sequences are MGHRA and YSYEKL. CDR3 loop: CASSQDYPRQGITGANVLTF. CDR3 bases: TGCGCCAGCAGCCAAGATTACCCTCGGCAGGGCATTACTGGGGCCAACGTCCTGACTTTC.

The chain employs TRBV5-1 and TRBJ1-2; the D gene is possibly TRBD1 (6 bases). Germline values: CDR1 SGHRS, CDR2 YFSETQ. The CDR3 totals 16 residues. V was pared by 0 bases and J by 7 bases, with 19 bases between. The chain's CDR3 is CASSLGDGQGKLGYTF. CDR3 bases: TGCGCCAGCAGCTTGGGCGACGGGCAGGGGAAGCTTGGCTACACCTTC.

This clonotype turned up a few times. V and J are TRBV20-1 and TRBJ2-5; 8 bases fit TRBD1. The J segment lost 3 bases and the V segment lost 5 bases, leaving 5 bases of the junction unmatched. The CDR3 is 13 residues long. CDR1 is DFQATT and CDR2 is SNEGSKA in the germline V gene (reference sequence). The CDR3 region has the DNA TGCAGTGCTCCAAGGACAGGGAAAGAGACCCAGTACTTC. As protein: CSAPRTGKETQYF.

The gene calls are TRBV2 and TRBJ1-6; D call uncertain. V was clipped by 0 bases and J by 10 bases, with 7 bases between them. Germline V CDR1 and CDR2: SNHLY, FYNNEI. This CDR3 is built from 13 residues. The CDR3 coding sequence is TGTGCCAGCAGTGAAGCTACCCGGTCACCCCTCCACTTT. It yields the protein CASSEATRSPLHF.